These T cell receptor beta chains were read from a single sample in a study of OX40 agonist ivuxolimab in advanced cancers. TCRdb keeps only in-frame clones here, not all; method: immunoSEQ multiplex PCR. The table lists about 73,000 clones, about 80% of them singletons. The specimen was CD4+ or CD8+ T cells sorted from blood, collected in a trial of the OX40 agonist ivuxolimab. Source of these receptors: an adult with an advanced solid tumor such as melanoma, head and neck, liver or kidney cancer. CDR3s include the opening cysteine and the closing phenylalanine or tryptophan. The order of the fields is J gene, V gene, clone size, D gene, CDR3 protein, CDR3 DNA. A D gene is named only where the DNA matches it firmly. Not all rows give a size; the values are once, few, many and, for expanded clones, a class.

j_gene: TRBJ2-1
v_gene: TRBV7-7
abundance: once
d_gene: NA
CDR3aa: CASSLVGGPANEQFF
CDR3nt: TGTGCCAGCAGCTTAGTGGGTGGGCCAGCCAATGAGCAGTTCTTC

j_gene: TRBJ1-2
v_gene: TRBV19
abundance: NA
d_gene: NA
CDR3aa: CASSKGNYGYTF
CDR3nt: TGTGCCAGTAGCAAGGGGAACTATGGCTACACCTTC

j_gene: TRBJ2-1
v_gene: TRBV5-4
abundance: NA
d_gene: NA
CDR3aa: CASSLRDTALNEQFF
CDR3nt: TGTGCCAGCAGCTTGCGGGACACAGCTCTCAATGAGCAGTTCTTC

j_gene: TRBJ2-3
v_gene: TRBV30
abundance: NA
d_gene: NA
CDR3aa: CAGGGGGTDTQYF
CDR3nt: TGTGCCGGGGGCGGGGGTGGCACAGATACGCAGTATTTT

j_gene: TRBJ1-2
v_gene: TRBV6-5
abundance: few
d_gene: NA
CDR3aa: CASSRDLSYGYTF
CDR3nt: TGTGCCAGCAGTCGGGACCTCTCATATGGCTACACCTTC

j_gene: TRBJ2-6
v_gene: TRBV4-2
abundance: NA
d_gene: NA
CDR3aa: CASSQDSLGAGANVLTF
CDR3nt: TGTGCCAGCAGCCAAGATTCCCTAGGGGCTGGGGCCAACGTCCTGACTTTC

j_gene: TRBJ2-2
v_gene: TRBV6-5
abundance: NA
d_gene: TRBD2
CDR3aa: CASRLAGTNTGELFF
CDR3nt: TGTGCCAGCAGACTAGCGGGAACGAACACCGGGGAGCTGTTTTTT

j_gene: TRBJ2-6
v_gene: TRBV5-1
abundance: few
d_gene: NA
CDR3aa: CASSLFSASGANVLTF
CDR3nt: TGCGCCAGCAGCTTGTTCTCCGCGTCTGGGGCCAACGTCCTGACTTTC

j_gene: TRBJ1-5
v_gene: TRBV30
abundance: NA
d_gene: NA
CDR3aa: CAWSSGLYSNQPQHF
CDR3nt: TGTGCCTGGAGTAGTGGCCTTTATAGCAATCAGCCCCAGCATTTT

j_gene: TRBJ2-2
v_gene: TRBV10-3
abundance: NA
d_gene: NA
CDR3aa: CAISPSNTGELFF
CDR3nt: TGTGCCATCAGTCCCTCGAACACCGGGGAGCTGTTTTTT

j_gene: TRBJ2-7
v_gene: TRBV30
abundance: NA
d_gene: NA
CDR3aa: CAWSPNSHEQYF
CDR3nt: TGTGCCTGGAGTCCAAATTCCCACGAGCAGTACTTC

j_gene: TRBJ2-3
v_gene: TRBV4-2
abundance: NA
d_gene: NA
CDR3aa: CASSQAGALTDTQYF
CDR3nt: TGTGCCAGCAGCCAAGCGGGGGCGCTCACAGATACGCAGTATTTT

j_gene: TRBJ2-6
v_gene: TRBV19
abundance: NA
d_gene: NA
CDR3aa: CASSSLDTFSGANVLTF
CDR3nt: TGTGCCAGTAGTAGTCTGGACACATTCTCTGGGGCCAACGTCCTGACTTTC

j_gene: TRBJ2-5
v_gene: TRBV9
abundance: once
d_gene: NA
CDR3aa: CASSAAGGETQYF
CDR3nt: TGTGCCAGCAGTGCAGCGGGCGGGGAGACCCAGTACTTC

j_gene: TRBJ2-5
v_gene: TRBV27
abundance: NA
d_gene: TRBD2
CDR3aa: CASSLGRAGVNQETQYF
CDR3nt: TGTGCCAGCAGTTTAGGTCGGGCGGGAGTCAACCAGGAGACCCAGTACTTC

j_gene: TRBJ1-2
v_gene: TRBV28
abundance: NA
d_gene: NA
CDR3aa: CASSFSEGGGYGYTF
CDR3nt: TGTGCCAGCAGTTTTTCGGAGGGTGGGGGGTATGGCTACACCTTC

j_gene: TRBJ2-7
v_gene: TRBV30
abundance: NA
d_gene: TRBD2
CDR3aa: CAWSATSGRAAEQYF
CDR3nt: TGTGCCTGGAGCGCGACTAGCGGGAGGGCCGCCGAGCAGTACTTC

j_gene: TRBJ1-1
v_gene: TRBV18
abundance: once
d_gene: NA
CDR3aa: CASSPLLAGYTEAFF
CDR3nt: TGTGCCAGCTCACCACTCCTCGCCGGGTACACTGAAGCTTTCTTT

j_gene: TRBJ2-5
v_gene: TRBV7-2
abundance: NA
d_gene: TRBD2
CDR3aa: CASSLGLAGQETQYF
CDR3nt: TGTGCCAGCAGCTTAGGTTTAGCGGGCCAAGAGACCCAGTACTTC

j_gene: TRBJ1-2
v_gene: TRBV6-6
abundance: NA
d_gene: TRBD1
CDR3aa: CASSYFPTGGGYTF
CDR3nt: TGTGCCAGCAGCTACTTCCCCACAGGGGGCGGCTACACCTTC

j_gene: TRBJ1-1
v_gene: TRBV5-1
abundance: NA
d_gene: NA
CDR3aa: CASKRGEGPNTEAFF
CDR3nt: TGCGCCAGCAAACGGGGGGAGGGACCGAACACTGAAGCTTTCTTT

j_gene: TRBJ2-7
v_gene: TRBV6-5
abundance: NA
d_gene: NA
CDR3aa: CASSNSYEQYF
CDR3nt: TGTGCCAGCAGCAATAGCTACGAGCAGTACTTC